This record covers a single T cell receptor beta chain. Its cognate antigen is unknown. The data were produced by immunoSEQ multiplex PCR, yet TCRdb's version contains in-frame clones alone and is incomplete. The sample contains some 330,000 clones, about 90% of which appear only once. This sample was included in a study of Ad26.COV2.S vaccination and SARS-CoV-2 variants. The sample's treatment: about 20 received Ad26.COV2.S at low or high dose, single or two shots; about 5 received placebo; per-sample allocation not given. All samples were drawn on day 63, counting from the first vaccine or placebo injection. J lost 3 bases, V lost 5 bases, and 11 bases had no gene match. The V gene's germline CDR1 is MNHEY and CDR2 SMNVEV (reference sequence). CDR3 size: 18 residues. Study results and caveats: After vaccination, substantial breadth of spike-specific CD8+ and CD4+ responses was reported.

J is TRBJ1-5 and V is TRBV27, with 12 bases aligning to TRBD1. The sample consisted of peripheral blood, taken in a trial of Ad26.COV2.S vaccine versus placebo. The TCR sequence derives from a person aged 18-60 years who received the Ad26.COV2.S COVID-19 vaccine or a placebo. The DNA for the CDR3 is TGTGCCAGCAGTCCTCCGGGACAGGGGGCATTTGACAATCAGCCCCAGCATTTT. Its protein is CASSPPGQGAFDNQPQHF.